A single T cell receptor (beta chain) is shown here with its context. Library construction for TCR beta used iRepertoire HTBI primers and Arm-PCR of CDR3 regions. TCRdb re-analysed the multiplex PCR reads in MiXCR, keeping a single row per CDR3 protein. Counted here are approximately 350,000 distinct CDR3 sequences, roughly 10% occurring once; the ten biggest clones make up around 18%. Documented time point: newly diagnosed GD, antithyroid drugs for less than 3 months. With RNA extracted from PBMCs as input, the TCR library was made. The CDR3 covers 14 residues. The V end was cut by 6 bases, the J end by 9 bases, with 15 bases between. This record belongs to a study of regulatory T cells in long-lasting Graves disease. The data were also submitted as part of a second study, on T cells in Graves' hyperthyroidism and ophthalmopathy.

This sequence joins TRBV12-3 or TRBV12-4 and TRBJ1-6, with D unresolved. Material: peripheral blood mononuclear cells (PBMCs), obtained at new diagnosis, from a patient treated with antithyroid drugs. The sequence was collected from a woman in her late teens or twenties with Graves disease. The chain's CDR3 is CASRAGLPGSPLHF. The CDR3 coding sequence is TGTGCCAGCAGGGCAGGCCTTCCCGGTTCACCCCTCCACTTT.